This TCR beta chain was sequenced in a study of CD8 T cells in Susac syndrome. With random hexamers, roughly 0.45 to 1 ug RNA was reverse transcribed. TCRdb independently ran MiXCR on the immunoSEQ multiplex PCR reads; one entry per CDR3 protein. Of about 120,000 distinct CDR3 sequences in the sample, around 94% were seen once. Patients having Susac syndrome satisfied recently defined diagnostic criteria for definite or probable disease. V gave up 8 bases and J gave up 0 bases, with 22 bases separating them. The CDR3 runs 18 residues. Germline V lookup: CDR1 MNHEY, CDR2 SVGEGT. The chain employs TRBV6-2 or TRBV6-3 and TRBJ2-2; maybe TRBD1 (6 bases). The sequence derives from a human donor with Susac syndrome. The specimen was CD8+ T cells from PBMCs. The CDR3 coding sequence is TGTGCCAGCCTCAGGGGTGAGGCCCCTGTCGCGAACACCGGGGAGCTGTTTTTT. Encoded protein: CASLRGEAPVANTGELFF.